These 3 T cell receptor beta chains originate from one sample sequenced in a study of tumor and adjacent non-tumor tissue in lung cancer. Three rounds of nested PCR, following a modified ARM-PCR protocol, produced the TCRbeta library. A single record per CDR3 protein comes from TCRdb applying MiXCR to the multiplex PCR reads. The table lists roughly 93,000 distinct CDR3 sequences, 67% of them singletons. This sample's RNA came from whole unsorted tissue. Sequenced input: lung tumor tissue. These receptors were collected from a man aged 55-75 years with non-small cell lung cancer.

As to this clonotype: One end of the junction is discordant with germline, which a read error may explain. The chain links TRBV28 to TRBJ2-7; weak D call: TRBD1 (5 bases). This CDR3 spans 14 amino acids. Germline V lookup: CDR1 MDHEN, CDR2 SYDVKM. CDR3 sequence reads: CASNPVGHSYEQYF. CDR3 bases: TGTGCTAGCAACCCCGTCGGACACAGCTACGAGCAGTACTTC.

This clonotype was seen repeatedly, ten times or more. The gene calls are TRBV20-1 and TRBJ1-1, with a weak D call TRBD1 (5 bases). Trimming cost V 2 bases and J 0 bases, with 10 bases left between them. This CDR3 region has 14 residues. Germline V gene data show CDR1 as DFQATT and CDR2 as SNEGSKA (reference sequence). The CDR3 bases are TGCAGTGCTAGAACTCCAGGGATGAACACTGAAGCTTTCTTT. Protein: CSARTPGMNTEAFF.

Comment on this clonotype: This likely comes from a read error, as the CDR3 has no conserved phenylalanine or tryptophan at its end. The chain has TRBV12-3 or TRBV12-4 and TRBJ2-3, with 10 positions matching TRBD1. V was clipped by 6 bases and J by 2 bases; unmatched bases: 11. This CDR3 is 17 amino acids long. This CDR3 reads CASRLRPGQGTTDTQYP. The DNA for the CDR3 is TGTGCCAGCAGACTCCGACCGGGACAGGGGACCACAGATACGCAGTATCCT.